Listed here are 28 T cell receptor beta chains from one sample, sequenced in a study of T cells in Graves' hyperthyroidism and ophthalmopathy. Amplification of TCR beta CDR3 regions was performed using RNA transcripts as template. Primed by the HTBI set, a first-round RT-PCR was run on the TCR CDR3. MiXCR, run by TCRdb on the multiplex PCR reads, gives a single entry per CDR3 protein. This sample has hundreds of thousands of distinct CDR3 sequences, with under 15% found just once. The sequenced sample was blood. The source of these receptors is a man aged 18 to 30 with Graves' ophthalmopathy.

V gene TRBV5-1 combines with J gene TRBJ2-5, with a weak D call TRBD2 (5 bases). The germline V gene has CDR1 SGHRS and CDR2 YFSETQ. The CDR3 covers 13 residues. V lost 5 bases and J 5 bases, leaving 13 bases between the germline ends. The CDR3 DNA is TGCGCCAGCAGTCCCACCCCGGGGGAGACCCAGTACTTC. The encoded protein is CASSPTPGETQYF.

This clonotype was recorded many times. The rearrangement links TRBV18 to TRBJ2-3; 12 bases map to TRBD2. J lost 2 bases, V lost 8 bases, and 5 bases had no gene match. Germline lookup yields CDR1 KGHSH and CDR2 LQKENI. This CDR3 is 15 amino acids long. CDR3: CASRGTSGHTDTQYF. The CDR3 bases are TGTGCCAGCAGAGGGACTAGCGGGCACACAGATACGCAGTATTTT.

This clonotype occurred many times. This chain links TRBV7-8 with TRBJ2-3; 10 bases fit TRBD2. Germline loops: CDR1 SGHVS, CDR2 FQNEAQ. The junction had 6 bases not matched to a gene; V was cut back by 2 bases and J by 4 bases. The CDR3 is 16 amino acids. In nucleotides, the CDR3 is TGTGCCAGCAGCTTAAACCCTAGCGGGAGCGCAGATACGCAGTATTTT. It translates to CASSLNPSGSADTQYF.

The V call is TRBV4-1, the J call TRBJ1-5; 7 bases are a match to TRBD1. Germline V gives CDR1 MGHRA, CDR2 YSYEKL. The V and J ends lost 5 bases and 0 bases, in that order; junction bases with no gene match: 4. The CDR3 has 15 amino acids. The CDR3 sequence is CASSDREDSNQPQHF. The CDR3 nucleotides read TGCGCCAGCAGCGACAGGGAAGATAGCAATCAGCCCCAGCATTTT.

A note on this clonotype: A much larger clone differs by one base, so this may be a read error. This rearrangement joins TRBV10-3 to TRBJ2-5; the D gene is possibly TRBD2 (5 bases). The V end lost 10 bases, the J end lost 6 bases, and 12 bases lay between the germline ends. This CDR3 has 11 amino acids. Germline-derived CDR1 and CDR2 are ENHRY and SYGVKD. The CDR3 spells CATQSGKTQYF. In DNA, the CDR3 is TGTGCCACCCAATCCGGGAAGACCCAGTACTTC.

As for this clonotype: A read error may explain this, as a much larger clone is one base away. V usage is TRBV15 and J usage is TRBJ2-7, with 8 bases aligning to TRBD2. The CDR3 has 15 residues. V lost 3 bases to trimming and J lost 3 bases; unmatched junction nucleotides: 7. From germline, CDR1 is LNHNV and CDR2 YYDKDF (reference sequence). For the CDR3, the DNA is TGTGCCACCAGCAGGGAGATTAGCGGGGTCTACGAGCAGTACTTC. It yields the protein CATSREISGVYEQYF.

This clonotype was observed at least ten times. The CDR3 region is CASSFYRGNTDTQYF. In DNA form, the CDR3 reads TGTGCCAGCAGCTTCTACCGGGGTAACACAGATACGCAGTATTTT. The chain recombines TRBV7-9 with TRBJ2-3; possibly TRBD2 for D (5 bases). V dropped 3 bases and J dropped 2 bases, with 12 bases sitting between them. The CDR3 covers 15 residues. CDR1 is SEHNR and CDR2 is FQNEAQ in the germline V gene (reference sequence). The full variable domain, in which reference TRBV7-9 and TRBJ2-3 provide the parts outside the CDR3, is DTGVSQNPRHKITKRGQNVTFRCDPISEHNRLYWYRQTLGQGPEFLTYFQNEAQLEKSRLLSDRFSAERPKGSFSTLEIQRTEQGDSAMYLCASSFYRGNTDTQYFGPGTRLTVL.

This clonotype was counted at least ten times. The V and J genes are TRBV18 and TRBJ1-1; D is undetermined. CDR1 and CDR2 from the germline V gene are KGHSH and LQKENI. The CDR3 has 14 amino acids. V was pared by 2 bases and J by 5 bases, with 12 bases between. CDR3 sequence: CASSPSGIETEAFF. DNA of the CDR3: TGTGCCAGCTCACCAAGCGGGATAGAGACTGAAGCTTTCTTT.

The sample holds a few counts of this clonotype. The chain couples TRBV24-1 to TRBJ2-7; the match to TRBD2 covers 7 bases. The germline gives CDR1 KGHDR, CDR2 SFDVKD. The CDR3 covers 13 residues. Trimming cost V 6 bases and J 5 bases; bases outside gene matches: 6. This chain's CDR3 is CATSMAGRDEQYF. The DNA of the CDR3 is TGTGCCACCAGTATGGCAGGGAGGGACGAGCAGTACTTC.

This clonotype was seen at least ten times. The V gene is TRBV7-2, the J gene TRBJ1-5, with unresolved D. Germline values: CDR1 SGHTA, CDR2 FQGNSA. Trimming cost V 7 bases and J 7 bases, with 11 bases left between them. The CDR3 has 12 amino acids. In DNA, the CDR3 is TGTGCCAGCAAAGGAATCGGGCAGCCCCAGCATTTT. It specifies CASKGIGQPQHF. The complete variable domain, with remaining parts taken from reference TRBV7-2 and TRBJ1-5, reads GAGVSQSPSNKVTEKGKDVELRCDPISGHTALYWYRQSLGQGLEFLIYFQGNSAPDKSGLPSDRFSAERTGGSVSTLTIQRTQQEDSAVYLCASKGIGQPQHFGDGTRLSIL.

This clonotype was observed at least ten times. This rearrangement joins TRBV4-1 to TRBJ2-7, with 9 bases identical to TRBD2. The CDR3 loop spans 16 amino acids. Germline loops: CDR1 MGHRA, CDR2 YSYEKL. J lost 1 base, V lost 1 base, and 5 bases had no gene match. CDR3 in amino acids: CASSQVPSGASYEQYF. CDR3 DNA: TGCGCCAGCAGCCAAGTTCCTAGCGGGGCTTCCTACGAGCAGTACTTC.

The table lists this clonotype with many counts. The V call is TRBV7-8, the J call TRBJ2-3; no reliable D call. CDR3 length: 14 residues. Between the trimmed V and J ends, which lost 3 bases and 7 bases, there was a span of 14 bases. Per the germline V gene, CDR1 is SGHVS and CDR2 is FQNEAQ. CDR3 sequence: CASSLRRTSHTQYF. The CDR3 nucleotides read TGTGCCAGCAGCTTGAGGCGGACCTCACATACGCAGTATTTT.

This clonotype was seen repeatedly, ten times or more. This chain connects TRBV6-1 to TRBJ2-7, with D possibly matching TRBD2 (5 bases). Trimming took 5 bases from V and 3 from J, leaving 11 bases between them. The germline CDR1 and CDR2 sequences are MNHNS and SASEGT. This CDR3 spans 13 amino acids. This CDR3 is CASSRTGYYEQYF. In nucleotides, the CDR3 is TGTGCCAGCAGTCGGACGGGATACTACGAGCAGTACTTC.

This clonotype was picked up many times. The J gene is TRBJ2-2, the V gene TRBV6-2 or TRBV6-3; D ambiguous. CDR1 and CDR2 (germline): MNHEY, SVGEGT. The germline V and J ends were trimmed by 2 bases and 4 bases, with 14 bases remaining between them. The CDR3 is 16 residues long. CDR3 sequence (DNA): TGTGCCAGCAGTTACCCCACGGGTTACGGCACCGGGGAGCTGTTTTTT. As protein: CASSYPTGYGTGELFF.

This clonotype has more than one count but fewer than ten. The chain links TRBV19 to TRBJ2-7; D call uncertain. The V gene lost 2 bases and the J gene lost 0 bases, with 11 bases spanning the gap. CDR3 length: 15 amino acids. The germline gives CDR1 LNHDA, CDR2 SQIVND (reference sequence). The CDR3 loop reads CASSISTQVSYEQYF. CDR3 DNA sequence: TGTGCCAGTAGTATAAGTACTCAAGTCTCCTACGAGCAGTACTTC.

The CDR3 DNA reads TGTGCCTGGAGTGTACTCGGGACAGGGGGAGGCTACACCTTC. It encodes CAWSVLGTGGGYTF. V is TRBV30 and J is TRBJ1-2; 11 bases match TRBD1. Looked up from germline, CDR1 is GTSNPN and CDR2 is SVGIG (reference sequence). The trim removed 0 bases at V and 8 bases at J, leaving 5 bases unmatched. The CDR3 has 14 amino acids.

This clonotype was seen many times. The rearrangement joins TRBV18 to TRBJ2-7; D possibly uses TRBD1 or TRBD2 (5 bases each). V lost 4 bases to trimming and J lost 4 bases, with 14 bases between them. The CDR3 sequence is 14 residues long. Germline CDR1 reads KGHSH; CDR2 reads LQKENI. CDR3 in DNA: TGTGCCAGCTCACGCGAGGGGCGCCTATACGAGCAGTACTTC. Residues: CASSREGRLYEQYF.

This clonotype came up a few times. A clone one base away is much larger, so this may be a read error. This chain uses TRBV5-1 with TRBJ2-7, with TRBD1 identical over 9 bases. Germline CDR1 and CDR2: SGHRS and YFSETQ. The CDR3 spans 12 residues. The ends lost 10 bases at V and 4 bases at J; junction bases unmatched: 6. The CDR3 is CAGRQGGYEQYF. CDR3 DNA sequence: TGCGCCGGCCGACAGGGGGGATACGAGCAGTACTTC.

This clonotype was counted only a few times. CDR3 coding DNA: TGCGCCAGCAGCCTGTTCGGGACTAGCGGCAACACCGGGGAGCTGTTTTTT. This sequence encodes CASSLFGTSGNTGELFF. The chain couples TRBV4-1 to TRBJ2-2, with 11 bases that match TRBD2. Losses at the gene ends were 4 bases for V and 2 bases for J; bases not matched to a gene: 6. The CDR3 runs to 17 residues. Germline CDR1 is MGHRA and CDR2 is YSYEKL.

This chain uses TRBV29-1 with TRBJ1-4; 10 positions agree with TRBD1. The CDR3 consists of 14 residues. Germline loops: CDR1 SQVTM, CDR2 ANQGSEA. V lost 6 bases, J lost 8 bases, and 9 bases stayed unmatched. The CDR3 DNA follows: TGCAGCGTCGCGGGGGACAGGGGTGTGGAAAAACTGTTTTTT. This encodes CSVAGDRGVEKLFF.

J is TRBJ2-7 and V is TRBV5-1; possibly TRBD1 for D (6 bases). Germline assignment: CDR1 SGHRS and CDR2 YFSETQ. V lost 5 bases, J lost 2 bases, and 23 bases lay in between. The CDR3 length is 17 residues. The CDR3 reads CASRIVYREKKAYEQYF. CDR3 DNA sequence: TGCGCCAGCAGAATCGTATACAGGGAGAAGAAGGCCTACGAGCAGTACTTC.

The J gene is TRBJ2-2, the V gene TRBV4-1; tentative D call: TRBD1 (6 bases). This CDR3 has 14 amino acids. With 4 bases removed from V and 3 bases from J, the gap between germline ends came to 9 bases. Germline-derived CDR1 and CDR2 are MGHRA and YSYEKL. The CDR3 bases are TGCGCCAGCAGCCTCAACAGGGACACCGGGGAGCTGTTTTTT. Translating it yields CASSLNRDTGELFF.

The sample holds many counts of this clonotype. The chain joins TRBV20-1 to TRBJ2-1; 7 bases map to TRBD1. V shed 6 bases and J 10 bases; nucleotides not matched to a gene: 30. CDR1 and CDR2 (germline): DFQATT, SNEGSKA (reference sequence). The CDR3 runs 19 residues. CDR3 protein: CSAQAPDGIEGAEWSEQFF. The CDR3 DNA sequence: TGCAGTGCCCAAGCCCCGGACGGCATAGAGGGGGCGGAATGGTCCGAGCAGTTCTTC.

As to this clonotype: This may be a read error: a much more frequent sequence differs by one nucleotide. The chain recombines TRBV7-2 with TRBJ2-7; D gene uncertain. The better agreement between TRBJ2-1 and the DNA end casts doubt on the J call. The germline V gene has CDR1 SGHTA and CDR2 FQGNSA. The CDR3 loop spans 14 amino acids. This CDR3 reads CASSSPVSSYEQFF. The CDR3 region has the DNA TGTGCCAGCAGCTCGCCGGTGAGCTCCTACGAGCAGTTCTTC.

This clonotype was counted at least ten times. This sequence joins TRBV29-1 and TRBJ2-1; weak D call: TRBD2 (5 bases). The V and J ends lost 3 bases and 7 bases respectively, with 10 bases between them. The germline V gene has CDR1 SQVTM and CDR2 ANQGSEA. The CDR3 has 12 amino acids. The CDR3 spells CSVDVSGNEQFF. The CDR3 nucleotides read TGCAGCGTTGATGTCTCGGGGAATGAGCAGTTCTTC.

Notes on this clonotype: A much larger clone lies one base from this, so it may be a read error. The chain combines TRBV5-1 with TRBJ2-1; 8 bases agree with TRBD1. The J call is doubtful: the DNA matches TRBJ2-7 better. From germline, CDR1 is SGHRS and CDR2 YFSETQ. This CDR3 has 15 residues. CDR3 nucleotides: TGCGCCAGCAGCTTGTTCGGGGCAGGGGGCAATGAGCAGTACTTC. Protein sequence: CASSLFGAGGNEQYF.

This clonotype was seen at least ten times. This chain joins TRBV2 and TRBJ2-4, with D possibly TRBD1 on 5 matching bases. V lost 3 bases to trimming and J lost 2 bases, with 11 bases between them. Germline-derived CDR1 and CDR2 are SNHLY and FYNNEI. The CDR3 spans 15 residues. The CDR3 sequence is CASSDQGVPKNIQYF. Written as DNA, the CDR3 is TGTGCCAGCAGTGATCAGGGTGTACCCAAAAACATTCAGTACTTC.

The chain combines TRBV5-1 with TRBJ2-5; D is unclear. V was clipped by 3 bases and J by 2 bases, with 8 bases between them. Germline CDR1 and CDR2: SGHRS and YFSETQ. The CDR3 consists of 13 residues. The CDR3 region is CASSSMPQETQYF. The CDR3 DNA follows: TGCGCCAGCAGCTCGATGCCTCAAGAGACCCAGTACTTC.